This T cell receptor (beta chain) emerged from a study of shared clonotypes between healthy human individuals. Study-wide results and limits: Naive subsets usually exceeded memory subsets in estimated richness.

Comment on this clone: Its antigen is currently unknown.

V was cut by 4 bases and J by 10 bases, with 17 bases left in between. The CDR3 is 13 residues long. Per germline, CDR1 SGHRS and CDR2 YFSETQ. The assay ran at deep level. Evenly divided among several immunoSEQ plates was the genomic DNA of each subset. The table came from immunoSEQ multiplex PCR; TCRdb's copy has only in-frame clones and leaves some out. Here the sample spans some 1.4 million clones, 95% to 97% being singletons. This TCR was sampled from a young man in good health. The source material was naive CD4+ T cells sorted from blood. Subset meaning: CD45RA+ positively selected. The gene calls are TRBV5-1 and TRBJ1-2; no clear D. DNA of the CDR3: TGCGCCAGCAGCCCCCGTCGGGAGGTCCTCTACACCTTC. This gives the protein CASSPRREVLYTF.